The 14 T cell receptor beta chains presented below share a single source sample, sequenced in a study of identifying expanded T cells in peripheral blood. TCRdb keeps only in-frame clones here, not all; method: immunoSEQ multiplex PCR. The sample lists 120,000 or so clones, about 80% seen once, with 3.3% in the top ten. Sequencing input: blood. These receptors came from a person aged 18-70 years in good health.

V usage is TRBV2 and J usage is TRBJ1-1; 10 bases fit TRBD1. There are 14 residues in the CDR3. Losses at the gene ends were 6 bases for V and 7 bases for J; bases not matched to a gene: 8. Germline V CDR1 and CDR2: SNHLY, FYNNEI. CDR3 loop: CASRVQTGGFEAFF. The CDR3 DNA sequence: TGTGCCAGCAGAGTTCAGACAGGGGGCTTTGAAGCTTTCTTT. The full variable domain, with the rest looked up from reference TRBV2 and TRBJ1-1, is EPEVTQTPSHQVTQMGQEVILRCVPISNHLYFYWYRQILGQKVEFLVSFYNNEISEKSEIFDDQFSVERPDGSNFTLKIRSTKLEDSAMYFCASRVQTGGFEAFFGQGTRLTVV.

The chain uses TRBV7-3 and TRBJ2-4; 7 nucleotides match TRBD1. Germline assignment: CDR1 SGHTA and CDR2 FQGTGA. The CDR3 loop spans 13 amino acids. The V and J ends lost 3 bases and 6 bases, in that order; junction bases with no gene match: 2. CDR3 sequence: CASSLGTANIQYF. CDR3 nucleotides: TGTGCCAGCAGCTTGGGGACAGCAAACATTCAGTACTTC. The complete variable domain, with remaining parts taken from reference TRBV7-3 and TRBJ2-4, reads GAGVSQTPSNKVTEKGKYVELRCDPISGHTALYWYRQSLGQGPEFLIYFQGTGAADDSGLPNDRFFAVRPEGSVSTLKIQRTERGDSAVYLCASSLGTANIQYFGAGTRLSVL.

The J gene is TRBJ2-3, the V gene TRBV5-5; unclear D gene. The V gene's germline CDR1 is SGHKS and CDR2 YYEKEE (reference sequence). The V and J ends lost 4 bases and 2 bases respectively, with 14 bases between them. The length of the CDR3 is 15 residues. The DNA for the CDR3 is TGTGCCAGCAGCCCGGTGCGGACCCACACAGATACGCAGTATTTT. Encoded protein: CASSPVRTHTDTQYF.

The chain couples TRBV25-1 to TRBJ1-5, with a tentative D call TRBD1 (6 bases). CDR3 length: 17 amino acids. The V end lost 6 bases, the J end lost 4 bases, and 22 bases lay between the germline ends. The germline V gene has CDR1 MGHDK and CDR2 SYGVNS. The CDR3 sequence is CASSEKRSSRGNQPQHF. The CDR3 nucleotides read TGTGCCAGCAGCGAAAAACGGTCCTCGAGGGGGAATCAGCCCCAGCATTTT.

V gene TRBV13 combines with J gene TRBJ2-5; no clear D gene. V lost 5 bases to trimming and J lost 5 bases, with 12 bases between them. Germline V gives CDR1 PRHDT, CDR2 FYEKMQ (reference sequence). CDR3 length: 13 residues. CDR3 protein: CASSPSLRETQYF. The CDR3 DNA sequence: TGTGCCAGCAGCCCGAGTTTGAGGGAGACCCAGTACTTC.

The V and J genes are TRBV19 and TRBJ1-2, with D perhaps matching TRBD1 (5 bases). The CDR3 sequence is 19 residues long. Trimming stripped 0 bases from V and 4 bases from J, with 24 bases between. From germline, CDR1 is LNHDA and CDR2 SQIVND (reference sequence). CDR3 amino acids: CASSIDSTVFLGDSYGYTF. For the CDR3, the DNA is TGTGCCAGTAGTATAGATTCTACAGTATTCCTAGGGGACTCCTATGGCTACACCTTC.

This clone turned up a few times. The CDR3 DNA is TGCAGCGGAGCTGGGGTTGGTGGCTACACCTTC. Encoded protein: CSGAGVGGYTF. The chain carries TRBV29-1 and TRBJ1-2; D call uncertain. The V and J ends lost 7 bases and 7 bases respectively, with 13 bases between them. The CDR3 loop spans 11 amino acids. CDR1 SQVTM and CDR2 ANQGSEA come from the germline V gene.

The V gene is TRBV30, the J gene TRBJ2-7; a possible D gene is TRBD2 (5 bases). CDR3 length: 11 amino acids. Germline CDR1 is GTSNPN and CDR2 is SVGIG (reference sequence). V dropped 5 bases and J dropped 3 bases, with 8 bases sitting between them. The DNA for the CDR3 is TGTGCCTGGGCACTAGACTACGAGCAGTACTTC. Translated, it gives CAWALDYEQYF.

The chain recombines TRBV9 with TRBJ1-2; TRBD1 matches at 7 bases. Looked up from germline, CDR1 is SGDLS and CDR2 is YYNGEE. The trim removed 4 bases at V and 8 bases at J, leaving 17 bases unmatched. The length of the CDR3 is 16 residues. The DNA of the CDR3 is TGTGCCAGCAGCCACAACTCGGGACAGCCCCAGGGAGGCTACACCTTC. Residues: CASSHNSGQPQGGYTF.

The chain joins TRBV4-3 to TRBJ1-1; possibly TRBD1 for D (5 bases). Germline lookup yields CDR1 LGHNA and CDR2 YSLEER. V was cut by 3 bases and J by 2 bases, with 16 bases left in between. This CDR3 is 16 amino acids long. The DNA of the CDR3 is TGCGCCAGCAGCCACACAGTGGGGGGATATAACACTGAAGCTTTCTTT. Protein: CASSHTVGGYNTEAFF.

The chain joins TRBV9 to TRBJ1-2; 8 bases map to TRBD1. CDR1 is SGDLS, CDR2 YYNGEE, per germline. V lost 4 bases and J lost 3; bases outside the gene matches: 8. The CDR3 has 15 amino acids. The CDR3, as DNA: TGTGCCAGCAGCCCCAGGACAGGGAAGGACTATGGCTACACCTTC. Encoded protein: CASSPRTGKDYGYTF.

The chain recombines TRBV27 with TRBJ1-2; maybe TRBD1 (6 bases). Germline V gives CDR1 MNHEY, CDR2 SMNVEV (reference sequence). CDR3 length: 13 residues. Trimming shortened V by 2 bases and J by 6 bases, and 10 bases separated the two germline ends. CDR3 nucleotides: TGTGCCAGCAGTTTAAGGGGGTTGGATGGCTACACCTTC. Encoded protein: CASSLRGLDGYTF.

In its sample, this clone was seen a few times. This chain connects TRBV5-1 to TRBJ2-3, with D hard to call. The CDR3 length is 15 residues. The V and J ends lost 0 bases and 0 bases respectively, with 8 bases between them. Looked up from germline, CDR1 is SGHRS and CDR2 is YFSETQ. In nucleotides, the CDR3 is TGCGCCAGCAGCTTGGGTATTACTAGCACAGATACGCAGTATTTT. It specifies CASSLGITSTDTQYF.

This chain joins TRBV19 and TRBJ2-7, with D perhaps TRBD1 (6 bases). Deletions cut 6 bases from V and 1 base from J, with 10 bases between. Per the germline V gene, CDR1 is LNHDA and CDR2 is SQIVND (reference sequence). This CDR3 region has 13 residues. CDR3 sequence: CASSFGQSYEQYF. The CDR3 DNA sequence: TGTGCCAGTAGCTTCGGACAGTCCTACGAGCAGTACTTC.